This entry describes one TCR beta chain. Its matching antigen is unknown. This sample also contains other DNA sequences that code for the same CDR3. The data were obtained in a study of shared clonotypes between healthy human individuals. Whole-study results and caveats: Sampling was confined to blood; repertoires within tissues likely differ. A few donors had 4% to 5% of their naive CD4 clonotypes in common. The generation probabilities recorded for non-shared clonotypes fell below those of clonotypes shared by all four donors.

The table came from immunoSEQ multiplex PCR; TCRdb's copy has only in-frame clones and leaves some out. The data hold roughly 2 million clones, with 95% observed a single time. Germline CDR1 KGHSH, CDR2 LQKENI. The CDR3 extends over 15 amino acids. V gave up 0 bases and J gave up 1 base, with 9 bases separating them. CD4+ cells were split into CD45RA+ naive and CD45RA-negative memory subsets. The receptor comes from a young man in good health. Specimen: naive CD4+ T cells sorted from blood. Subset specified: CD45RA+ positively selected. The chain has TRBV18 and TRBJ2-5; a weak D match, TRBD1 (5 bases). The CDR3 DNA follows: TGTGCCAGCTCACCACCGGTAAGGGGCCAAGAGACCCAGTACTTC. Protein sequence: CASSPPVRGQETQYF. Variable domain in full (rest from reference TRBV18 and TRBJ2-5): NAGVMQNPRHLVRRRGQEARLRCSPMKGHSHVYWYRQLPEEGLKFMVYLQKENIIDESGMPKERFSAEFPKEGPSILRIQQVVRGDSAAYFCASSPPVRGQETQYFGPGTRLLVL.